Listed here are 19 T cell receptor beta chains from one sample, sequenced in a study of cytomegalovirus exposure and HLA in healthy donors. Use of 60 Vbeta and 13 Jbeta primers characterized the PCR. Libraries were prepared by immunoSEQ multiplex PCR; TCRdb keeps only in-frame clonotypes and omits some of them. The data hold about 140,000 clones, with 88% observed a single time. Sample: PBMCs. The receptors were gathered from a woman in her thirties or forties in good health and CMV-seronegative.

The gene calls are TRBV4-1 and TRBJ2-4, with 7 bases that match TRBD1. Germline CDR1 is MGHRA and CDR2 is YSYEKL. V gave up 1 base and J gave up 1 base; unmatched junction bases: 7. This CDR3 has 17 residues. This chain's CDR3 is CASSQGRQGLAKNIQYF. CDR3 DNA: TGCGCCAGCAGCCAAGGCAGACAGGGCTTGGCCAAAAACATTCAGTACTTC.

In its sample, this clone was seen once. The rearrangement joins TRBV5-4 to TRBJ2-2; 9 bases are a match to TRBD1. Trimming took 0 bases from V and 5 from J; bases not matched to a gene: 8. The germline V gene has CDR1 SGHNT and CDR2 YYREEE (reference sequence). The CDR3 spans 17 residues. This CDR3 is CASSLEAGTGLTGELFF. The CDR3 bases are TGTGCCAGCAGCTTGGAGGCCGGGACAGGGTTGACCGGGGAGCTGTTTTTT.

Notes on this clone: One end of the junction fails to match germline, which may point to a read error. The chain couples TRBV7-9 to TRBJ2-3; D remains unclear. The CDR3 extends over 12 amino acids. Germline V gene lookup returns CDR1 SEHNR and CDR2 FQNEAQ (reference sequence). CDR3 coding DNA: TGTTCCAGCAGCTTATCGGGAGATACGCAGTATTTT. Its protein is CSSSLSGDTQYF. Based on the CDR3 plus reference TRBV7-9 and TRBJ2-3, the full variable domain is DTGVSQNPRHKITKRGQNVTFRCDPISEHNRLYWYRQTLGQGPEFLTYFQNEAQLEKSRLLSDRFSAERPKGSFSTLEIQRTEQGDSAMYLCSSSLSGDTQYFGPGTRLTVL.

This chain links TRBV6-5 with TRBJ2-5, with a weak D call TRBD1 (7 bases). The CDR3 runs to 14 residues. Germline V gene lookup returns CDR1 MNHEY and CDR2 SVGAGI. V lost 7 bases and J 4 bases, leaving 16 bases between the germline ends. The CDR3 loop reads CASTRQGGPETQYF. As DNA, the CDR3 is TGTGCCAGCACGAGGCAGGGGGGTCCAGAGACCCAGTACTTC.

This clone was counted only a few times. The CDR3 loop reads CASSLGAEQYF. The CDR3 DNA reads TGTGCCAGCAGCTTAGGGGCTGAGCAGTACTTC. The V and J genes are TRBV7-9 and TRBJ2-7, with no clear D. CDR1 and CDR2 from the germline V gene are SEHNR and FQNEAQ (reference sequence). The CDR3 has 11 residues. Trimming left V 1 base short and J 7 bases short, with 5 bases between.

The chain joins TRBV27 to TRBJ2-7; maybe TRBD2 (5 bases). CDR1 is MNHEY, CDR2 SMNVEV, per germline (reference sequence). The CDR3 is 15 amino acids. V shed 2 bases and J shed 4 bases, with 15 bases lying between them. CDR3 sequence (DNA): TGTGCCAGCAGTTTAAATCCCGGAGGAAGGTACGAGCAGTACTTC. This sequence encodes CASSLNPGGRYEQYF.

V is TRBV18 and J is TRBJ2-5; maybe TRBD2 (6 bases). The CDR3 is made up of 17 amino acids. The V gene's germline CDR1 is KGHSH and CDR2 LQKENI. Between the trimmed V and J ends, which lost 2 bases and 0 bases, there was a span of 16 bases. Written as DNA, the CDR3 is TGTGCCAGCTCACCATCGGCGTGGGAGGCGTACCAAGAGACCCAGTACTTC. It codes for CASSPSAWEAYQETQYF. Combining the CDR3 with reference TRBV18 and TRBJ2-5 gives the whole variable domain NAGVMQNPRHLVRRRGQEARLRCSPMKGHSHVYWYRQLPEEGLKFMVYLQKENIIDESGMPKERFSAEFPKEGPSILRIQQVVRGDSAAYFCASSPSAWEAYQETQYFGPGTRLLVL.

This chain connects TRBV6-1 to TRBJ1-1; maybe TRBD1 (6 bases). Germline V CDR1 and CDR2: MNHNS, SASEGT. The V end was cut by 2 bases, the J end by 4 bases, with 14 bases between. The CDR3 runs 15 residues. This chain's CDR3 is CASSESQGWSTEAFF. The CDR3 DNA reads TGTGCCAGCAGTGAATCCCAGGGGTGGAGCACTGAAGCTTTCTTT.

This chain uses TRBV19 with TRBJ1-3; D remains unclear. Per the germline V gene, CDR1 is LNHDA and CDR2 is SQIVND (reference sequence). The CDR3 is 14 amino acids. The ends were cut back, 5 bases at V and 2 bases at J, with 10 bases in the middle. CDR3 DNA sequence: TGTGCCAGTAGTTCCGCGGTTGCTGGAAACACCATATATTTT. Its protein is CASSSAVAGNTIYF.

The chain couples TRBV9 to TRBJ2-3; 9 nucleotides agree with TRBD1. CDR3 length: 16 amino acids. CDR1 and CDR2 (germline): SGDLS, YYNGEE. V lost 0 bases and J lost 2; bases outside the gene matches: 4. CDR3 region: CASSVGNRGHTDTQYF. The CDR3 DNA reads TGTGCCAGCAGCGTAGGAAACAGGGGGCACACAGATACGCAGTATTTT.

To note about this clone: Relative to the germline gene, one junction end is altered; a read error may explain this. The chain uses TRBV7-9 and TRBJ2-3; 8 bases fit TRBD2. There are 15 residues in the CDR3. Germline CDR1 reads SEHNR; CDR2 reads FQNEAQ (reference sequence). The chain's CDR3 is CSSSLTSGYTDTQYF. The CDR3 region has the DNA TGTTCCAGCAGCTTAACTAGCGGATACACAGATACGCAGTATTTT.

The rearrangement links TRBV4-1 to TRBJ2-1; TRBD2 agrees at 7 bases. Germline CDR1 is MGHRA and CDR2 is YSYEKL. The V and J ends lost 2 bases and 9 bases, in that order; junction bases with no gene match: 10. The CDR3 loop spans 15 amino acids. CDR3 sequence (DNA): TGCGCCAGCAGCCAAACTGCGGCGGGAGAGGCTGAGCAGTTCTTC. As protein: CASSQTAAGEAEQFF.

This clone has only one observation. The junction and the germline gene differ at one end; a read error may be behind it. The chain uses TRBV7-9 and TRBJ2-2; D perhaps matches TRBD2 (5 bases). The CDR3 sequence is 13 residues long. The germline V gene has CDR1 SEHNR and CDR2 FQNEAQ (reference sequence). CDR3: CSSSLASIGELFF. The CDR3 DNA sequence: TGTTCCAGCAGCTTAGCTAGCATCGGGGAGCTGTTTTTT.

The chain joins TRBV28 to TRBJ2-5; no definite D call. Germline CDR1 is MDHEN and CDR2 is SYDVKM. The length of the CDR3 is 15 residues. Trimming removed 2 bases from V and 1 base from J, with 11 bases in between. The CDR3: CASSLGQVVQETQYF. In nucleotides, the CDR3 is TGTGCCAGCAGTTTAGGCCAGGTCGTCCAAGAGACCCAGTACTTC.

Note on this clone: Because the CDR3 is missing its conserved closing phenylalanine or tryptophan, this is likely a read error. The rearrangement joins TRBV9 to TRBJ1-2; 9 bases align to TRBD1. The CDR3 loop spans 15 amino acids. Germline V lookup: CDR1 SGDLS, CDR2 YYNGEE. After removal of 4 bases from V and 4 bases from J, the junction contained 8 bases not matched to a gene. The CDR3, as DNA: TGTGCCAGCAGCCCCGGGACAGGGAATCTCTATGGCTACACCCTC. This codes for CASSPGTGNLYGYTL.

This rearrangement joins TRBV7-3 to TRBJ2-3, with 8 bases lining up with TRBD1. Trimming at V came to 2 bases and at J to 6 bases, leaving 10 bases not matched to a gene. The CDR3 covers 16 residues. Per germline, CDR1 SGHTA and CDR2 FQGTGA. For the CDR3, the DNA is TGTGCCAGCAGCTTACGTACGACAGGGGCAACCGATACGCAGTATTTT. Translated, it gives CASSLRTTGATDTQYF.

The chain uses TRBV4-2 and TRBJ2-1, with 11 bases identical to TRBD2. V lost 4 bases, J lost 7 bases, and 12 bases stayed unmatched. The CDR3 is made up of 17 amino acids. CDR1 and CDR2 (germline): LGHNA, YNFKEQ. Written as DNA, the CDR3 is TGTGCCAGCAGCCTTATTAGCGGGAGGGGGAAAGAGAATGAGCAGTTCTTC. It translates to CASSLISGRGKENEQFF.

The chain couples TRBV2 to TRBJ2-1, with a tentative D call TRBD1 (6 bases). This CDR3 region has 16 residues. CDR1 is SNHLY, CDR2 FYNNEI, per germline. Trimming shortened V by 1 base and J by 4 bases, and 14 bases separated the two germline ends. CDR3 amino acids: CASSEEPPRGYNEQFF. CDR3 in DNA: TGTGCCAGCAGTGAAGAGCCCCCCAGGGGTTACAATGAGCAGTTCTTC.

V usage is TRBV7-9 and J usage is TRBJ2-7, with a weak D call TRBD2 (6 bases). V was clipped by 6 bases and J by 9 bases, with 21 bases between them. The length of the CDR3 is 14 residues. The germline V gene encodes CDR1 SEHNR and CDR2 FQNEAQ (reference sequence). The CDR3 sequence is CASSTEGDSSPQYF. CDR3 nucleotides: TGTGCCAGCAGTACCGAAGGGGACTCCAGTCCGCAGTACTTC.